Sequencing of this T cell receptor (beta chain) was carried out in a study of blood T cell repertoires in COVID-19. In Cohort 3, a recovered donor had either two negative PCRs, clearance, or symptom resolution. The method was immunoSEQ multiplex PCR; TCRdb's version includes in-frame clones alone and lacks a portion of them. Of 300,000 to 400,000 clones in the sample, about 92% are singletons; the top ten hold 2.6%. Germline V lookup: CDR1 SQVTM, CDR2 ANQGSEA. The length of the CDR3 is 14 residues. V lost 7 bases and J lost 1; bases outside the gene matches: 3. This receptor was taken from a man aged 55 to 70 who had recovered from COVID-19. The chain recombines TRBV29-1 with TRBJ2-3, with 12 nucleotides matching TRBD1. Sample: PBMCs or T cells enriched from blood (not recorded which). CDR3 region: CSEGTGGRTDTQYF. The CDR3 DNA sequence: TGCAGCGAAGGGACAGGGGGCCGCACAGATACGCAGTATTTT.